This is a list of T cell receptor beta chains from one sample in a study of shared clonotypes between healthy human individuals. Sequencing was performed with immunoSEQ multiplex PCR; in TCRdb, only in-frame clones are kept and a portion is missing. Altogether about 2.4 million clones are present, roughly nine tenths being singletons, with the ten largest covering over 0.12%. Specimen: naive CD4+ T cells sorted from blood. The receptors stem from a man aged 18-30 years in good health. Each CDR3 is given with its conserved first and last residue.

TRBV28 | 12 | CASSPHSPEAFF
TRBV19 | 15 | CASSTRLAYGDTQYF
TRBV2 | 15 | CASSDSGLITGELFF
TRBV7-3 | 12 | CASSPDTGELFF
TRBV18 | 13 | CASSEGNTGELFF
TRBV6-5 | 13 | CASTPPGGTEAFF
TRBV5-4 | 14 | CASSSGSYQETQYF
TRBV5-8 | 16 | CASSLPGTISGNTIYF
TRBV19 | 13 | CASSPRDSYEQYF
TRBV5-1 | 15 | CASSPESKGAHEQYF
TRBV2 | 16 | CASRGLAAAPQETQYF